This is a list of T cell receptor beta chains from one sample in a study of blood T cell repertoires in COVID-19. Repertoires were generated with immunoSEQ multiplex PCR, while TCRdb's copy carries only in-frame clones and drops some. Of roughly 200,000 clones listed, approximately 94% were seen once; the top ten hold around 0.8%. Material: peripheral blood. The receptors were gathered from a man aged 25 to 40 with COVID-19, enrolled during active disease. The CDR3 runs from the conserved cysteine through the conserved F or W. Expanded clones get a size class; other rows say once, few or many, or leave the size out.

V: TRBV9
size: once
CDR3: CASGPRPGGGARNTEAFF

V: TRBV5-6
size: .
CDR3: CASSSYQETQYF

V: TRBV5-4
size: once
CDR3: CASSLGQRTNNEQFF

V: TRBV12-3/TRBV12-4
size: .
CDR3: CASSTPPLAAFF

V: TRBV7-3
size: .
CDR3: CASSLSVNTEAFF

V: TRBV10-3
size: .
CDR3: CAISVGGINQPQHF

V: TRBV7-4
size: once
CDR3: CASSLSPKNSNQPQHF

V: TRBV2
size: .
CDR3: CASSGTSGGAGELFF

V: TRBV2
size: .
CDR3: CASSPLRANSPLHF

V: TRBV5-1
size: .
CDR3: CASSLGTDLYGYTF

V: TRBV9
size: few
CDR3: CASSGPATGFDMNTEAFF

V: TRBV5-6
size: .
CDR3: CASSLMRGARDTQYF

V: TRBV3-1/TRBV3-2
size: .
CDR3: CASSQEAVSGNTIYF

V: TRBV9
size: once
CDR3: CASSVALDSYGYTF

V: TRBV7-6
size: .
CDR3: CASSLTSGGVGDTQYF

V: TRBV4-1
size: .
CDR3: CASSAQRGQGMGSPLHF

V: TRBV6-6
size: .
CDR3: CASSFQGRSQHF

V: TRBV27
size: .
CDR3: CASSFFPPGRSSYNSPLHF